What follows is one T cell receptor (beta chain) and its context. This entry belongs to a study of blood T cell repertoires in COVID-19. Across the whole study: The United States, Italy and Spain supplied acute and convalescent COVID-19 samples. The cDNA or gDNA used as material had been derived from T cells, B-cell-depleted T cells, or PBMCs.

The germline V and J ends were trimmed by 3 bases and 4 bases, with 11 bases remaining between them. Germline V gene data show CDR1 as KGHDR and CDR2 as SFDVKD. The CDR3 spans 14 residues. Under the authors' procedure: Amplification of reference gene primers provided the estimated nucleated cell counts. Produced via immunoSEQ multiplex PCR; TCRdb's table is partial and in-frame only. Clone size and the V and J calls come from that table; the DNA yielded D and trimming. The repertoire includes some 150,000 clones, roughly 76% of them detected once, and 6.5% to 8.5% sits in the top ten. The chain joins TRBV24-1 to TRBJ1-2; D is ambiguous. The origin of this receptor is a human donor with acute or convalescent COVID-19. The donor label of this sample is uncertain. Source material: peripheral blood. In DNA form, the CDR3 reads TGTGCCACCAGTGATCAAGACACAGTCTATGGCTACACCTTC. This sequence encodes CATSDQDTVYGYTF.